Given below is one T cell receptor beta chain in context. Clones were sequenced by immunoSEQ multiplex PCR, and TCRdb holds only the in-frame ones, with some missing. Among about 130,000 clones listed, more than 95% were seen once. These data originate in a study of cytomegalovirus exposure and HLA in healthy donors. Study-level information: The same platform as the roughly 700 first-cohort repertoires was used for the 110 or so validation repertoires, a later analysis reported.

The CDR3 has 16 amino acids. Germline trimming cut 0 bases from V and 4 bases from J; bases unmatched to any gene: 5. The germline gives CDR1 MNHEY, CDR2 SVGAGI. The chain joins TRBV6-5 to TRBJ1-3; TRBD1 matches 8 bases. The TCR was taken from a man aged 18 to 30 in good health and CMV-seronegative. The sample was PBMCs. The CDR3 here is CASSYSRTGTGNTIYF. CDR3 bases: TGTGCCAGCAGTTACTCGAGGACAGGGACAGGAAACACCATATATTTT.